Listed below are T cell receptor beta chains from one sample, sequenced in a study of cytomegalovirus exposure and HLA in healthy donors. The data were produced by immunoSEQ multiplex PCR, yet TCRdb's version contains in-frame clones alone and is incomplete. The table lists about 170,000 clones, about 81% of them singletons. Material for sequencing was PBMCs. The origin of the receptors is a woman aged 45 to 65 in good health and CMV-seropositive. CDR3s include the opening cysteine and the closing phenylalanine or tryptophan. Fields, in order: V gene, clone size, J gene, D gene, CDR3 DNA, CDR3 protein. D genes are given only for firm matches. Some rows mark clone size as missing; the rest say once, few, many or name a class of expanded clone.

V gene: TRBV18; clone size: NA; J gene: TRBJ2-3; D gene: NA; CDR3 DNA: TGTGCCAGCTCACCATCCTCACACACAGATACGCAGTATTTT; CDR3 protein: CASSPSSHTDTQYF
V gene: TRBV5-1; clone size: NA; J gene: TRBJ1-6; D gene: NA; CDR3 DNA: TGCGCCAGCAGCTTGGACTGGAATTCACCCCTCCACTTT; CDR3 protein: CASSLDWNSPLHF
V gene: TRBV5-6; clone size: NA; J gene: TRBJ1-2; D gene: TRBD1; CDR3 DNA: TGTGCCAGCAGCCTCCTACGGGACAGATATAACTATGGCTACACCTTC; CDR3 protein: CASSLLRDRYNYGYTF
V gene: TRBV9; clone size: NA; J gene: TRBJ1-1; D gene: NA; CDR3 DNA: TGTGCCAGCAGTTCGAGGCCAGGGGTCGGCACTGAAGCTTTCTTT; CDR3 protein: CASSSRPGVGTEAFF
V gene: TRBV7-9; clone size: NA; J gene: TRBJ1-1; D gene: TRBD1; CDR3 DNA: TGTGCCAGCAGCCCGACAGGGGGGCAGGGGACTGAAGCTTTCTTT; CDR3 protein: CASSPTGGQGTEAFF
V gene: TRBV6-5; clone size: NA; J gene: TRBJ1-1; D gene: NA; CDR3 DNA: TGTGCCAGTTCCCCGGGACACTCCTCTGAAGCTTTCTTT; CDR3 protein: CASSPGHSSEAFF
V gene: TRBV6-1; clone size: once; J gene: TRBJ2-7; D gene: TRBD1; CDR3 DNA: TGTGCCAGCAGCGGACCGACAGGGCGGGAGCAGTACTTC; CDR3 protein: CASSGPTGREQYF
V gene: TRBV7-9; clone size: NA; J gene: TRBJ2-3; D gene: TRBD1; CDR3 DNA: TGTGCCAGCAGCCATGGACAGGGATCCCCAGATACGCAGTATTTT; CDR3 protein: CASSHGQGSPDTQYF
V gene: TRBV5-1; clone size: NA; J gene: TRBJ1-2; D gene: NA; CDR3 DNA: TGCGCCAGCAGTTCAGCCGGGAAGAACTATGGCTACACCTTC; CDR3 protein: CASSSAGKNYGYTF
V gene: TRBV27; clone size: once; J gene: TRBJ1-2; D gene: TRBD1; CDR3 DNA: TGTGCCAGCAGTTGGGGGACAGGGAAATTCAACGGCTACACCTTC; CDR3 protein: CASSWGTGKFNGYTF
V gene: TRBV30; clone size: NA; J gene: TRBJ2-3; D gene: NA; CDR3 DNA: TGTGCCTGGAGCGGCCCAGGGGATACGCAGTATTTT; CDR3 protein: CAWSGPGDTQYF
V gene: TRBV19; clone size: once; J gene: TRBJ1-1; D gene: TRBD1; CDR3 DNA: TGTGCCAGTAGTGTGGACAGGGAGGGTGAAGCTTTCTTT; CDR3 protein: CASSVDREGEAFF
V gene: TRBV5-1; clone size: NA; J gene: TRBJ1-5; D gene: NA; CDR3 DNA: TGCGCCAGCAGCCGAACCGGGTCCAGCAATCAGCCCCAGCATTTT; CDR3 protein: CASSRTGSSNQPQHF
V gene: TRBV29-1; clone size: NA; J gene: TRBJ1-2; D gene: NA; CDR3 DNA: TGCAGCGTTGCTGGGGCCCGAAATCGCTATGGCTACACCTTC; CDR3 protein: CSVAGARNRYGYTF
V gene: TRBV12-1; clone size: NA; J gene: TRBJ1-2; D gene: NA; CDR3 DNA: TGTGCCAGCAGCTTGTCAGGGGGGAGATATGGCTACACCTTC; CDR3 protein: CASSLSGGRYGYTF
V gene: TRBV30; clone size: once; J gene: TRBJ1-3; D gene: TRBD1; CDR3 DNA: TGTGCCTGGGCTTACGGGACAGGGACTGGAAACACCATATATTTT; CDR3 protein: CAWAYGTGTGNTIYF
V gene: TRBV11-2; clone size: NA; J gene: TRBJ2-1; D gene: NA; CDR3 DNA: TGTGCCAGCAGCTTATCCACCGGGGCCTACAATGAGCAGTTCTTC; CDR3 protein: CASSLSTGAYNEQFF
V gene: TRBV6-6; clone size: NA; J gene: TRBJ2-3; D gene: NA; CDR3 DNA: TGTGCCAGCAGCGTGTCAGATACGCAGTATTTT; CDR3 protein: CASSVSDTQYF
V gene: TRBV19; clone size: NA; J gene: TRBJ2-7; D gene: NA; CDR3 DNA: TGTGCCAGTAGTGTGTCGTCAGGGGCTGCCGAGCAGTACTTC; CDR3 protein: CASSVSSGAAEQYF
V gene: TRBV5-6; clone size: NA; J gene: TRBJ1-2; D gene: TRBD1; CDR3 DNA: TGTGCCAGCAGCTTGGCCCGAACGGGACAGGGCAGCGGCTACACCTTC; CDR3 protein: CASSLARTGQGSGYTF
V gene: TRBV18; clone size: NA; J gene: TRBJ2-7; D gene: NA; CDR3 DNA: TGTGCCAGCTCAGCGGCGCAGGGATCCACCTACGAGCAGTACTTC; CDR3 protein: CASSAAQGSTYEQYF
V gene: TRBV6-6; clone size: NA; J gene: TRBJ1-2; D gene: NA; CDR3 DNA: TGTGCCAGCAGTTACGGGAGCGACGGCTACACCTTC; CDR3 protein: CASSYGSDGYTF
V gene: TRBV2; clone size: NA; J gene: TRBJ1-3; D gene: TRBD1; CDR3 DNA: TGTGCCAGCAGCGGGACAGCTGGAAACACCATATATTTT; CDR3 protein: CASSGTAGNTIYF
V gene: TRBV2; clone size: NA; J gene: TRBJ2-1; D gene: TRBD2; CDR3 DNA: TGTGCCAGCAGTGAGGAGCGGGGGGCCTACAATGAGCAGTTCTTC; CDR3 protein: CASSEERGAYNEQFF
V gene: TRBV10-3; clone size: NA; J gene: TRBJ1-2; D gene: TRBD1; CDR3 DNA: TGTGCCATCAGTGCCGGGACAGGGTTAAGTTACTCCTTC; CDR3 protein: CAISAGTGLSYSF
V gene: TRBV13; clone size: NA; J gene: TRBJ2-1; D gene: TRBD2; CDR3 DNA: TGTGCCAGCAGCTCCGGGACTAGTTATGAGCAGTTCTTC; CDR3 protein: CASSSGTSYEQFF
V gene: TRBV19; clone size: NA; J gene: TRBJ2-4; D gene: TRBD2; CDR3 DNA: TGTGCCAGTAGTCGTCCTAGCGGGGGGGCCATAAACATTCAGTACTTC; CDR3 protein: CASSRPSGGAINIQYF
V gene: TRBV7-9; clone size: NA; J gene: TRBJ2-1; D gene: TRBD2; CDR3 DNA: TGTGCCAGCAGCCGGGGGGGTGTTAACAATGAGCAGTTCTTC; CDR3 protein: CASSRGGVNNEQFF
V gene: TRBV19; clone size: NA; J gene: TRBJ2-7; D gene: NA; CDR3 DNA: TGTGCCAGTAGGACTACAGGGCAAGGAACCTACGAGCAGTACTTC; CDR3 protein: CASRTTGQGTYEQYF
V gene: TRBV7-9; clone size: NA; J gene: TRBJ2-1; D gene: TRBD2; CDR3 DNA: TGTGCCAGCAGCTTTCTAGCGGGGGGGCCGGAAAATGAGCAGTTCTTC; CDR3 protein: CASSFLAGGPENEQFF
V gene: TRBV29-1; clone size: NA; J gene: TRBJ1-5; D gene: NA; CDR3 DNA: TGCAGCGTTGGAGGGGGTGGGTCTTCCAATCAGCCCCAGCATTTT; CDR3 protein: CSVGGGGSSNQPQHF
V gene: TRBV9; clone size: NA; J gene: TRBJ1-1; D gene: TRBD1; CDR3 DNA: TGTGCCAGCTCCCAGGGGGTGGGGACTGAAGCTTTCTTT; CDR3 protein: CASSQGVGTEAFF
V gene: TRBV6-5; clone size: NA; J gene: TRBJ2-6; D gene: NA; CDR3 DNA: TGTGCCAGCAGTCGCGGCTCTGGGGCCAACGTCCTGACTTTC; CDR3 protein: CASSRGSGANVLTF
V gene: TRBV5-6; clone size: NA; J gene: TRBJ2-1; D gene: NA; CDR3 DNA: TGTGCCAGCAGTCTGGGGTCCGGGAGCTCCTACAATGAGCAGTTCTTC; CDR3 protein: CASSLGSGSSYNEQFF
V gene: TRBV19; clone size: NA; J gene: TRBJ2-1; D gene: TRBD2; CDR3 DNA: TGTGCCAGTAGTATACGGACTAGCGGGGGCCAACTAAGCTATGAGCAGTTCTTC; CDR3 protein: CASSIRTSGGQLSYEQFF
V gene: TRBV5-1; clone size: few; J gene: TRBJ2-7; D gene: NA; CDR3 DNA: TGCGCCAGCAGCTGGGGGCCAACCTACGAGCAGTACTTC; CDR3 protein: CASSWGPTYEQYF
V gene: TRBV9; clone size: NA; J gene: TRBJ2-7; D gene: TRBD2; CDR3 DNA: TGTGCCAGCAGCGTAGGCACTAGCGGGGGGTCCTACGAGCAGTACTTC; CDR3 protein: CASSVGTSGGSYEQYF
V gene: TRBV5-1; clone size: NA; J gene: TRBJ1-1; D gene: NA; CDR3 DNA: TGCGCCAGCAGCGAGGACAACGCCCCGAACACTGAAGCTTTCTTT; CDR3 protein: CASSEDNAPNTEAFF
V gene: TRBV4-1; clone size: NA; J gene: TRBJ1-1; D gene: TRBD1; CDR3 DNA: TGCGCCAGCAGCTCCACAGGGGCTGCCAGCCGGGCTTTCTTT; CDR3 protein: CASSSTGAASRAFF
V gene: TRBV18; clone size: NA; J gene: TRBJ2-1; D gene: TRBD1; CDR3 DNA: TGTGCCAGCTCACCAGCGGGACAGGGAGTGGTGAATGAGCAGTTCTTC; CDR3 protein: CASSPAGQGVVNEQFF
V gene: TRBV29-1; clone size: NA; J gene: TRBJ1-2; D gene: NA; CDR3 DNA: TGCAGCGTTTTGGGGCAGGGTTCCCATGGCTACACCTTC; CDR3 protein: CSVLGQGSHGYTF
V gene: TRBV28; clone size: NA; J gene: TRBJ1-1; D gene: NA; CDR3 DNA: TGTGCCAGCATTCCCGGACAGTCGAACACTGAAGCTTTCTTT; CDR3 protein: CASIPGQSNTEAFF
V gene: TRBV4-1; clone size: NA; J gene: TRBJ1-1; D gene: NA; CDR3 DNA: TGCGCCAGCAGCCAAGATGGAGGAATGAACACTGAAGCTTTCTTT; CDR3 protein: CASSQDGGMNTEAFF
V gene: TRBV6-5; clone size: NA; J gene: TRBJ1-2; D gene: TRBD1; CDR3 DNA: TGTGCCAGCAGGATTCCGGGACAGGGGGCGTATGGCTACACCTTC; CDR3 protein: CASRIPGQGAYGYTF
V gene: TRBV30; clone size: NA; J gene: TRBJ2-1; D gene: NA; CDR3 DNA: TGTGCCTGGAGTTGGAGCAATGAGCAGTTCTTC; CDR3 protein: CAWSWSNEQFF
V gene: TRBV5-1; clone size: NA; J gene: TRBJ1-4; D gene: NA; CDR3 DNA: TGCGCCAGCAGCCCGCTTCCGGGAGCCAATAATGAAAAACTGTTTTTT; CDR3 protein: CASSPLPGANNEKLFF
V gene: TRBV2; clone size: few; J gene: TRBJ1-2; D gene: NA; CDR3 DNA: TGTGCCAGCAGTGAAAGGGGGAATGGCTACACCTTC; CDR3 protein: CASSERGNGYTF
V gene: TRBV13; clone size: once; J gene: TRBJ2-7; D gene: TRBD1; CDR3 DNA: TGTGCCAGCAGCAGCTCCGGGACAGCTTCCTACGAGCAGTACTTC; CDR3 protein: CASSSSGTASYEQYF